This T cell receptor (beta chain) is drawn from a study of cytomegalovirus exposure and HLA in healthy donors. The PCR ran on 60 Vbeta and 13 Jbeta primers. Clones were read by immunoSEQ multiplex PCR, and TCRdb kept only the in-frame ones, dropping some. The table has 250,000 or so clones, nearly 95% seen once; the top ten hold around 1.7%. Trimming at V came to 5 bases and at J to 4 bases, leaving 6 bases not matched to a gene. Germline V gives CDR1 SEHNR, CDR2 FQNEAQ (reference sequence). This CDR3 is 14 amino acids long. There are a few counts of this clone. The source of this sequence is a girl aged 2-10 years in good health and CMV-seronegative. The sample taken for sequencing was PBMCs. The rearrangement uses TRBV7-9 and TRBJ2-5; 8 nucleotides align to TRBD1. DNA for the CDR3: TGTGCCAGCAGCAAAGGACAGGGAGTAGAGACCCAGTACTTC. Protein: CASSKGQGVETQYF.